This TCR beta chain was recovered during a study of early stage breast cancer tumors. On the study more broadly: Of around 15 invasive breast tumors, more than ten were hormone receptor-positive, HER2-negative. Average read coverage per sample was 7.5 to 10-fold.

Findings and limits, study-wide: Most shared enriched TCRB sequences were commonly generated ones.

This clone has only one observation. Its antigen is undetermined. Method: immunoSEQ multiplex PCR; TCRdb's copy keeps in-frame clones and lacks some. The sample lists fewer than 70,000 clones; 65% to 85% were seen once. The CDR3 contains 13 residues. Trimming cost V 6 bases and J 3 bases, with 8 bases left between them. Germline loops: CDR1 MRHNA, CDR2 SNTAGT. J is TRBJ2-2 and V is TRBV6-4; D call uncertain. Material for sequencing was blood. The receptor's source is a person aged 40 to 49 with breast cancer. CDR3 DNA sequence: TGTGCCAGCAGCGTGACCGACACCGGGGAGCTGTTTTTT. The encoded protein is CASSVTDTGELFF.